Presented here are 14 T cell receptor beta chains from one specimen sequenced in a study of blood T cell repertoires in COVID-19. Data came from immunoSEQ multiplex PCR; TCRdb stores just in-frame clones and leaves some out. The sample records around 140,000 clones, around 80% being singletons. Sequenced material: PBMCs or T cells enriched from blood (not recorded which). These receptors came from a man aged 40-49 years with acute COVID-19.

Notes on this clone: The junction departs from the called germline gene at one end, perhaps through a read error. The chain is built from TRBV2 and TRBJ2-1, with D perhaps TRBD1 (6 bases). Germline V gene lookup returns CDR1 SNHLY and CDR2 FYNNEI. The CDR3 loop spans 13 amino acids. DNA for the CDR3: TGTGCCAGCAGTGAAGCGTACAGGGACGGCTGGGTCTTC. As protein: CASSEAYRDGWVF.

This chain joins TRBV19 and TRBJ2-1, with 11 positions matching TRBD2. The CDR3 contains 16 residues. CDR1 is LNHDA and CDR2 is SQIVND in the germline V gene (reference sequence). With 0 bases clipped from V and 7 bases from J, the junction kept 5 bases outside the gene matches. The CDR3 spells CASSIDAGTSGNEQFF. The CDR3 DNA reads TGTGCCAGTAGTATAGACGCCGGGACTAGCGGTAATGAGCAGTTCTTC. The full variable domain, rest sourced from reference TRBV19 and TRBJ2-1, is DGGITQSPKYLFRKEGQNVTLSCEQNLNHDAMYWYRQDPGQGLRLIYYSQIVNDFQKGDIAEGYSVSREKKESFPLTVTSAQKNPTAFYLCASSIDAGTSGNEQFFGPGTRLTVL.

This chain uses TRBV4-2 with TRBJ2-7; TRBD2 aligns across 8 bases. Germline-derived CDR1 and CDR2 are LGHNA and YNFKEQ. V was pared by 1 base and J by 2 bases, with 7 bases of the junction left unmatched. The length of the CDR3 is 16 residues. The DNA of the CDR3 is TGTGCCAGCAGCCAAGGAGCGGGAGACGTGGCCTACGAGCAGTACTTC. Translating gives CASSQGAGDVAYEQYF.

This rearrangement joins TRBV27 to TRBJ1-1; possible D gene TRBD1, 5 bases. Germline V lookup: CDR1 MNHEY, CDR2 SMNVEV (reference sequence). V was shortened by 6 bases and J by 5 bases, with 19 bases between the two germline ends. The CDR3 totals 15 residues. The CDR3 is CASSPRVARGTEAFF. The CDR3 nucleotides read TGTGCCAGCAGCCCCAGAGTAGCACGGGGGACTGAAGCTTTCTTT.

This clone has ten or more counts. V is TRBV9 and J is TRBJ2-2, with D perhaps matching TRBD1 (6 bases). Germline V gene data show CDR1 as SGDLS and CDR2 as YYNGEE. V was trimmed by 3 bases and J by 3 bases, leaving 12 bases between them. CDR3 length equals 15 residues. The CDR3 nucleotides read TGTGCCAGCAGCGCCCCACAGGGTTACACCGGGGAGCTGTTTTTT. The encoded protein is CASSAPQGYTGELFF.

CDR3 in amino acids: CASRLTSGGHNEQFF. In DNA form, the CDR3 reads TGTGCCAGCAGGTTAACTAGCGGGGGACACAATGAGCAGTTCTTC. This chain joins TRBV2 and TRBJ2-1, with 11 bases fitting TRBD2. CDR1 and CDR2 (germline): SNHLY, FYNNEI. CDR3 length: 15 amino acids. J lost 5 bases, V lost 6 bases, and 6 bases had no gene match.

The chain couples TRBV7-9 to TRBJ1-6; the match to TRBD1 covers 10 bases. The junction had 6 bases not matched to a gene; V was cut back by 5 bases and J by 8 bases. The CDR3 is made up of 15 amino acids. Per the germline V gene, CDR1 is SEHNR and CDR2 is FQNEAQ (reference sequence). The CDR3 sequence is CASSPGDRGDSPLHF. In DNA, the CDR3 is TGTGCCAGCAGCCCCGGGGACAGGGGAGATTCACCCCTCCACTTT.

V gene TRBV14 combines with J gene TRBJ1-1, with no clear D. V lost 4 bases to trimming and J lost 1 base, with 10 bases between them. The germline CDR1 and CDR2 sequences are SGHDN and FVKESK. This CDR3 spans 14 amino acids. Written as DNA, the CDR3 is TGTGCCAGCAGCCTCGAAGAGGCGAACACTGAAGCTTTCTTT. It yields the protein CASSLEEANTEAFF.

This chain connects TRBV7-6 to TRBJ1-5; the D gene is possibly TRBD1 (5 bases). Germline lookup yields CDR1 SGHVS and CDR2 FNYEAQ. V was cut by 1 base and J by 11 bases, with 15 bases left in between. CDR3 length: 14 residues. The DNA of the CDR3 is TGTGCCAGCAGCTTAGTCCAGGGACGGGAGTCCCAGCATTTT. Amino acids: CASSLVQGRESQHF.

The rearrangement uses TRBV30 and TRBJ1-1; D is possibly TRBD1 (5 bases). The length of the CDR3 is 15 residues. Germline V CDR1 and CDR2: GTSNPN, SVGIG (reference sequence). Trimming removed 0 bases from V and 4 bases from J, with 15 bases in between. CDR3 in amino acids: CAWSVHRGGSTEAFF. Here the CDR3 DNA reads TGTGCCTGGAGTGTACATAGGGGAGGGAGCACTGAAGCTTTCTTT.

The V and J genes are TRBV5-4 and TRBJ1-4; 7 nucleotides agree with TRBD1. The CDR3 sequence is 15 residues long. The germline gives CDR1 SGHNT, CDR2 YYREEE (reference sequence). J was trimmed by 8 bases and V by 6 bases; bases with no gene match: 13. CDR3 protein: CASTVQQGLGEKLFF. DNA of the CDR3: TGTGCCAGCACCGTTCAACAGGGGCTCGGGGAAAAACTGTTTTTT. The whole variable domain, filled in from reference TRBV5-4 and TRBJ1-4, reads ETGVTQSPTHLIKTRGQQVTLRCSSQSGHNTVSWYQQALGQGPQFIFQYYREEENGRGNFPPRFSGLQFPNYSSELNVNALELDDSALYLCASTVQQGLGEKLFFGSGTQLSVL.

The CDR3 sequence: CASSWRGQTETQYF. The CDR3 nucleotides read TGTGCCAGCAGCTGGCGGGGACAGACAGAGACCCAGTACTTC. V usage is TRBV7-2 and J usage is TRBJ2-5, with D possibly being TRBD1 (7 bases). V was trimmed by 4 bases and J by 4 bases, leaving 13 bases between them. CDR1 and CDR2 (germline): SGHTA, FQGNSA. This CDR3 has 14 amino acids.

The chain has TRBV15 and TRBJ1-5, with 7 bases lining up with TRBD1. From germline, CDR1 is LNHNV and CDR2 YYDKDF (reference sequence). J lost 6 bases, V lost 9 bases, and 5 bases had no gene match. This CDR3 is built from 12 residues. Here the CDR3 DNA reads TGTGCCACTTGGGACAGTGGTCAGCCCCAGCATTTT. It codes for CATWDSGQPQHF.

The chain combines TRBV24-1 with TRBJ2-5; TRBD2 matches 9 bases. The CDR3 totals 15 residues. The junction had 6 bases not matched to a gene; V was cut back by 5 bases and J by 3 bases. The germline V gene has CDR1 KGHDR and CDR2 SFDVKD. The CDR3 spells CATSAGGGAEETQYF. CDR3 coding DNA: TGTGCCACCAGTGCTGGCGGGGGGGCTGAAGAGACCCAGTACTTC.